This T cell receptor (beta chain) was sequenced during a study of T cell repertoires in cytomegalovirus infection. For the study at large: Indications of both CMV infection and matching HLA type were provided by public TCR beta signatures.

One entry per CDR3 protein, called by TCRdb with MiXCR from the reads. The repertoire holds about 530,000 distinct CDR3 sequences, with roughly 29% as singletons. Trimming removed 5 bases from V and 4 bases from J, with 16 bases in between. The length of the CDR3 is 14 residues. Germline assignment: CDR1 SGHDT and CDR2 YYEEEE. This TCR was sampled from a human donor in good health (CMV status not recorded). Some clones in this sample may be carry-over from other donors' samples. Specimen: PBMCs. The chain uses TRBV5-6 and TRBJ2-7; possibly TRBD1 for D (6 bases). The CDR3: CASSVRKDSYEQYF. Here the CDR3 DNA reads TGTGCCAGCAGTGTCAGGAAGGACAGTTACGAGCAGTACTTC.